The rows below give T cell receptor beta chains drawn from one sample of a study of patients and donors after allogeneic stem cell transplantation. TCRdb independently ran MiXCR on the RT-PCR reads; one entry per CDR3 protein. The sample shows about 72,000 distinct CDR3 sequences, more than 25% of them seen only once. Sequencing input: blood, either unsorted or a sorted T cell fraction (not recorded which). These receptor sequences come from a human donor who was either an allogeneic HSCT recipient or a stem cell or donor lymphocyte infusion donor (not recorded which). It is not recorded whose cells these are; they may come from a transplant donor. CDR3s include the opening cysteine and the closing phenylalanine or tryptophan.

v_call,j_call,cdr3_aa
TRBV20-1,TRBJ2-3,CSARPHLGDTQYF
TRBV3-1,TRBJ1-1,CASSQMSEAFF
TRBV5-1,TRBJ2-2,CASSLGLQPTGELFF
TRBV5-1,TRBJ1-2,CASSSWTSLGYTF
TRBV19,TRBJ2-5,CASSIGSGETQYF
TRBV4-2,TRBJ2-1,CASSQEDSSGVLNEQFF
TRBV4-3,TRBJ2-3,CASSQDAIWDTQYF
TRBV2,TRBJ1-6,CASRDRGGNSPLHF
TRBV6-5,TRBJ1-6,CASSQNGGGRGSPLHF
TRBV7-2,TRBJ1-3,CASSLAGLAGGNTIYF
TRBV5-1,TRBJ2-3,CASSSPGVPPRTDTQYF
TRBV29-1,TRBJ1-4,CSAGTQEGEKLFF
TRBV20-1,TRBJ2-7,CSAEDRGSYEQYF
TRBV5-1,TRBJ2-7,CASSPSEPRGLSYEQYF
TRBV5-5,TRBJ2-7,CASSNYRGSSYEQYF
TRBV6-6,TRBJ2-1,CASSYGSPTRYNEQFF
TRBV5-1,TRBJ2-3,CATQQQGGADTQYF
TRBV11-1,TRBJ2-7,CASESSGRSPYEQYF
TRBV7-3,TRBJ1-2,CASSSEGRFGYTF
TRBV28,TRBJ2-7,CASSSTGQGSYEQYF
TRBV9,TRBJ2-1,CASSPVAGGPGEQFF
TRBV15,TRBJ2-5,CATGRAARGLETQYF
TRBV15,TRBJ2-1,CATSGMTAESYNEQFF
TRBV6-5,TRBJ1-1,CASSLPLATEAFF
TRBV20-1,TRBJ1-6,CSARTGGPNSPLHF
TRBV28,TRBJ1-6,CASSLWGSPLHF
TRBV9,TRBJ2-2,CASSVGAVGELFF
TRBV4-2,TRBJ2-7,CASSHPGTSSSYEQYF
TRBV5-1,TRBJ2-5,CASSPGPSRETQYF
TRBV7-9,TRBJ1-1,CASSPRFGRSNTEAFF
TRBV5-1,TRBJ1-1,CASSLGRYENTEAFF
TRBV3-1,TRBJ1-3,CASSPGLRGGNTIYF
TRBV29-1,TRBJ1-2,CSVDRDGYTF
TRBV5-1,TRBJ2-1,CASSRDMSYNEQFF
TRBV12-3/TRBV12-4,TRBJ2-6,CASSFSISGANVLTF
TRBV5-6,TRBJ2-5,CASSAIGPETQYF
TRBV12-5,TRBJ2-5,CASGQSGERRYQETQYF
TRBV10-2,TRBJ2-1,CASSPTGLWDEQFF
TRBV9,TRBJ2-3,CASSVGGISTDTQYF
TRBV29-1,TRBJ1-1,CSVDRRGLTEAFF
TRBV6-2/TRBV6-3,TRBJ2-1,CASSPPPILAEQFF
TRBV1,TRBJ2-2,CTSSQDGPGRATGELFF
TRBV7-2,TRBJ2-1,CASSRVGLAGGINEQFF
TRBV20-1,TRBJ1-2,CSARVLVANYGYTF
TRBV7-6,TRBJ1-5,CASSLEFGGPYSNQPQHF
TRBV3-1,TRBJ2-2,CASSLLSWGTSYTGELFF
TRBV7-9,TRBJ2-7,CASSPTDSYEQYF
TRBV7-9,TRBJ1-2,CASGGLDYGYTF
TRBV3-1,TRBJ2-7,CASSQTGRGAYEQYF
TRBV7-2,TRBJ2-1,CASSLARYNEQFF
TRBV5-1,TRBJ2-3,CASSLVATDTQYF
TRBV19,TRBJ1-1,CASRETGRGTEAFF
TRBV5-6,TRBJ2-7,CASRRTGNPYEQYF
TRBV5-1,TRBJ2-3,CASSLAGLAPSNTQYF
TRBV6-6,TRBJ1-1,CASTTGTEAFF
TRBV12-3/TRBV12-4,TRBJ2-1,CASQGRDNEQFF
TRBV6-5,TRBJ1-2,CASSYHRDRVGYGYTF
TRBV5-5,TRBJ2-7,CASSLEWTGRSYEQYF